This section outlines one T cell receptor beta chain sequence together with its context. Its specificity is unknown. CDR3 length equals 15 residues. CDR1 is SGHDT and CDR2 is YYEEEE in the germline V gene. V gave up 4 bases and J gave up 3 bases, with 16 bases separating them. The data derive from a study of blood T cells in healthy people across ages. Study observations and caveats: Diversity estimated from one million T cells was considered an underestimate. Diversity was higher, and naive CD4+ cells more numerous, in long-lived donors than in aged donors.

The authors extracted at least 5 micrograms of total RNA per sample. Alongside a J-beta primer mix, a sample-barcoded 5' primer served in a second PCR lasting about 7 to 12 cycles. MiXCR, run by TCRdb on the 5' RACE reads, gives a single entry per CDR3 protein. In the table there are roughly 1.4 million distinct CDR3 sequences, approximately 59% of which are singletons. The receptor was derived from a man between 18 and 35 years old in good health. What was sequenced was blood. This chain joins TRBV5-6 and TRBJ1-1; tentatively, D is TRBD1 (5 bases). CDR3 DNA: TGTGCCAGCAGCCCTGTCCCTGACAGCCACACTGAAGCTTTCTTT. Protein: CASSPVPDSHTEAFF.